This passage covers 8 T cell receptor beta chains from one sample sequenced in a study of cytomegalovirus exposure and HLA in healthy donors. The PCR used 60 Vbeta and 13 Jbeta primers. Using immunoSEQ multiplex PCR, the repertoire was profiled, and TCRdb retains in-frame clones only, with some absent. The sample lists around 160,000 clones, around 80% seen once, with more than 10% in the top ten. The sample consisted of PBMCs. All receptors derive from a man aged 35 to 55 in good health and CMV-seropositive.

The rearrangement joins TRBV2 to TRBJ2-6; possibly TRBD2 for D (5 bases). CDR1 and CDR2 (germline): SNHLY, FYNNEI. This CDR3 spans 19 amino acids. V gave up 5 bases and J gave up 9 bases, with 29 bases separating them. The CDR3 DNA follows: TGTGCCAGCAGTCACAAAAAACAAAACCGCCTGGCGGAGGACAACGTCCTGACTTTC. Translating it yields CASSHKKQNRLAEDNVLTF. Full variable domain (missing parts from reference TRBV2 and TRBJ2-6): EPEVTQTPSHQVTQMGQEVILRCVPISNHLYFYWYRQILGQKVEFLVSFYNNEISEKSEIFDDQFSVERPDGSNFTLKIRSTKLEDSAMYFCASSHKKQNRLAEDNVLTFGAGSRLTVL.

In DNA form, the CDR3 reads TGTGCCAGCAGCTCAGGACACCGTCCCTCTGGAAACACCATATATTTT. Translated: CASSSGHRPSGNTIYF. The chain combines TRBV7-9 with TRBJ1-3; maybe TRBD1 (5 bases). Trimming removed 4 bases at V and 0 bases at J, with 13 bases between. This CDR3 spans 16 amino acids. Looked up from germline, CDR1 is SEHNR and CDR2 is FQNEAQ (reference sequence).

The V call is TRBV19, the J call TRBJ1-2, with 7 bases matching TRBD1. CDR3 length: 14 amino acids. The ends lost 5 bases at V and 5 bases at J; junction bases unmatched: 8. From germline, CDR1 is LNHDA and CDR2 SQIVND (reference sequence). The CDR3 DNA follows: TGTGCCAGTAGTGTTCGGGGACAGCTGTATGGCTACACCTTC. Translation: CASSVRGQLYGYTF.

J is TRBJ2-2 and V is TRBV7-3; D gene unclear. This CDR3 has 16 residues. Germline loops: CDR1 SGHTA, CDR2 FQGTGA. V lost 4 bases and J 6 bases, leaving 18 bases between the germline ends. The CDR3 coding sequence is TGTGCCAGCAGCTCTAACCCCCACCCATCGGCCGGGGAGCTGTTTTTT. Translated, it gives CASSSNPHPSAGELFF.

V is TRBV11-3 and J is TRBJ2-1; 15 bases agree with TRBD2. The CDR3 consists of 18 residues. The germline V gene has CDR1 SGHNT and CDR2 YENEEA. Trimming removed 3 bases from V and 9 bases from J; junction bases left unmatched: 12. The chain's CDR3 is CASSLGQMGLAGGGEQFF. For the CDR3, the DNA is TGTGCCAGCAGCTTGGGCCAAATGGGACTAGCGGGAGGAGGTGAGCAGTTCTTC.

The V gene is TRBV25-1, the J gene TRBJ1-6, with D unclear. The germline gives CDR1 MGHDK, CDR2 SYGVNS. This CDR3 contains 14 residues. Trimming stripped 5 bases from V and 7 bases from J, with 12 bases between. The CDR3 sequence: CASSREAKNSPLHF. The DNA for the CDR3 is TGTGCCAGCAGTAGAGAGGCCAAAAATTCACCCCTCCACTTT.

With respect to this clone: At one end, the junction sequence differs from germline, possibly due to a read error. The chain employs TRBV5-1 and TRBJ2-7, with TRBD1 matching over 8 bases. The germline V gene has CDR1 SGHRS and CDR2 YFSETQ. The CDR3 has 12 amino acids. CDR3 region: CASSEGQGSGHF. The CDR3, as DNA: TGCGCCAGCAGCGAAGGACAGGGCTCCGGGCACTTC.

CDR3: CASSIDDGLIDTQYF. The DNA for the CDR3 is TGTGCCAGTAGTATAGACGACGGACTGATAGATACGCAGTATTTT. The chain recombines TRBV19 with TRBJ2-3, with D possibly being TRBD2 (5 bases). V was clipped by 0 bases and J by 5 bases, with 12 bases between them. CDR1 is LNHDA and CDR2 is SQIVND in the germline V gene (reference sequence). This CDR3 region has 15 residues.